This TCR beta chain was captured in a study of graft-versus-host responses after intestinal transplantation. Here immunoSEQ multiplex PCR was the method, and the copy in TCRdb shows in-frame clones only, minus some. The table lists more than 65,000 clones, about 91% of them singletons, with 7.6% in the top ten. About this clone: What it binds is unknown.

This CDR3 is built from 13 residues. V dropped 7 bases and J dropped 2 bases, with 12 bases sitting between them. The germline V gene has CDR1 MNHEY and CDR2 SVGAGI. This sequence joins TRBV6-5 and TRBJ2-7, with D tentatively TRBD1 (5 bases). The sequences come from unstimulated CD8+ T cells sorted from spleen or lymph node cells, collected before transplant. The sequence came from a human donor who was the organ donor for an intestinal transplant. Written as DNA, the CDR3 is TGTGCCAGCAATGGCAGGGAAACCTACGAGCAGTACTTC. Its protein product is CASNGRETYEQYF.